This T cell receptor beta chain came from a study of control samples from healthy donors and cancer patients. Sequencing used immunoSEQ multiplex PCR; TCRdb keeps in-frame clones, though not all of them. The data hold approximately 150,000 clones, with around 90% observed a single time. Trimming took 3 bases from V and 2 from J; bases not matched to a gene: 3. The CDR3 is made up of 14 amino acids. Germline values: CDR1 KGHDR, CDR2 SFDVKD. This chain links TRBV24-1 with TRBJ2-7; 7 bases map to TRBD1. Sequencing was carried out using blood. This receptor was taken from a man in his thirties or forties in good health. CDR3 nucleotides: TGTGCCACCAGTGATCGGACAGGACCCTACGAGCAGTACTTC. It translates to CATSDRTGPYEQYF.